This T cell receptor beta chain is from a study of T cell responses to AZD1222 COVID-19 vaccine. Trimming at V came to 4 bases and at J to 3 bases, leaving 5 bases not matched to a gene. Germline V gene lookup returns CDR1 KGHDR and CDR2 SFDVKD. The CDR3 covers 15 residues. Only in-frame clones appear in the TCRdb table, and some are missing; sequencing was by immunoSEQ multiplex PCR. The data show around 87,000 clones, over 75% seen once. Study-wide results and caveats: Across the whole spike, CD4 TCRs peaked at regions 160-218 and 743-854.

As to this clone: Its antigen is unknown.

Pooling covered second doses at about 4 or about 12 weeks. This sample comprised peripheral blood, obtained 28 days after the second AZD1222 dose. J is TRBJ2-1 and V is TRBV24-1; the match to TRBD1 covers 7 bases. The TCR originated in an adult who received the AZD1222 COVID-19 vaccine. CDR3: CATSETGTVYNEQFF. CDR3 bases: TGTGCCACCAGTGAGACCGGGACAGTCTACAATGAGCAGTTCTTC.